This T cell receptor (beta chain) originates from a study of T-cell reconstitution after alpha-beta-depleted transplantation in children. General study findings and limits: A year had passed since transplant, and T-cell counts and diversity by then came mostly from newly produced T cells. Several patients had high TCRbeta diversity at day 60; it came from surviving recipient T cells and thymic progenitors. Reportedly, roughly two months post-transplant, alpha-beta T cells arose from several hundred expanded graft clones.

Unique molecular identifiers were incorporated during preparation of the TCRbeta library. TCRdb processed the PCR reads anew with MiXCR; each CDR3 protein has one entry. The sample yields hundreds of thousands of distinct CDR3 sequences, over 9.5% seen once. Ten or more counts support this clonotype. Its antigen is unknown. CDR1 and CDR2 from the germline V gene are SQVTM and ANQGSEA. This CDR3 has 14 amino acids. The V end was cut by 3 bases, the J end by 5 bases, with 13 bases between. The chain employs TRBV29-1 and TRBJ2-2; D call uncertain. The receptor was derived from a child aged 2 to 15 with inherited bone marrow failure, due to receive a stem cell transplant. Sequencing used PBMCs, obtained before TCRalphabeta/CD19-depleted stem cell transplant. CDR3 nucleotides: TGCAGCGTTGAGTATAGGGCGATTACCGGGGAGCTGTTTTTT. Translated: CSVEYRAITGELFF.